The clone carrying this T cell receptor (beta chain) was found a few times. Antigen specificity is unknown. This CDR3 contains 13 residues. The trim removed 5 bases at V and 7 bases at J, leaving 4 bases unmatched. Germline V lookup: CDR1 KGHDR, CDR2 SFDVKD. A J-beta primer mix and a sample-barcoded 5' primer were used in a second PCR of about 7 to 12 cycles. TCRdb passed the 5' RACE reads through MiXCR, listing each CDR3 protein once. The table includes around 970,000 distinct CDR3 sequences, 51% detected once. The record originates from a study of blood T cells in healthy people across ages. Broader study findings: No conclusive comparison of naive versus antigen-experienced cells was possible with unsorted PBMCs.

PBMCs, at least 6 million per sample, were isolated. This TCR was recovered from a woman aged 60-75 years in good health. The rearrangement joins TRBV24-1 to TRBJ1-5; TRBD1 agrees at 7 bases. Sequenced material: blood. This CDR3 reads CATSVGGGQPQHF. CDR3 nucleotide sequence: TGTGCCACCAGTGTGGGAGGGGGCCAGCCCCAGCATTTT.